This entry lists 12 T cell receptor beta chains sequenced from one sample in a study of T cell responses to AZD1222 COVID-19 vaccine (dated by TCRdb to the early 2020s). The library was generated by the immunoSEQ multiplex PCR assay. TCRdb retrieved this table from immuneACCESS and kept in-frame rearrangements only. Not all clones are present; in checked studies, unresolved V genes account for under half, and no reason is known for the remainder. This sample holds roughly 51,000 clones; 86% were observed only once. The top ten clonotypes cover less than 9% of the sample. This sample's time point label indicates: about 28 days (+/-7) after the second vaccine dose. Material: peripheral blood, obtained 28 days after the second AZD1222 dose. Source of these receptors: an adult who received the AZD1222 COVID-19 vaccine.

V and J are TRBV14 and TRBJ2-7; 8 positions agree with TRBD2. Germline V CDR1 and CDR2: SGHDN, FVKESK. The CDR3 runs 15 residues. V shed 4 bases and J 0 bases; nucleotides not matched to a gene: 5. For the CDR3, the DNA is TGTGCCAGCAGCCGGGGACTAGGGAGCTCCTACGAGCAGTACTTC. It is translated as CASSRGLGSSYEQYF.

The chain couples TRBV28 to TRBJ2-2; D is ambiguous. Trimming took 1 base from V and 4 from J, leaving 10 bases between them. Per germline, CDR1 MDHEN and CDR2 SYDVKM. The CDR3 is made up of 15 amino acids. The CDR3 here is CASSLSGVFTGELFF. CDR3 DNA: TGTGCCAGCAGTTTATCTGGTGTTTTCACCGGGGAGCTGTTTTTT.

This clone was detected only a few times. The rearrangement joins TRBV4-2 to TRBJ1-1, with D unclear. The CDR3 loop spans 15 amino acids. The germline V gene encodes CDR1 LGHNA and CDR2 YNFKEQ. The V and J ends lost 1 base and 0 bases respectively, with 9 bases between them. In nucleotides, the CDR3 is TGTGCCAGCAGCCAAGTTGGCAACATGAACACTGAAGCTTTCTTT. It codes for CASSQVGNMNTEAFF.

The CDR3 region is CASSLDGRRGYNEQFF. CDR3 in DNA: TGTGCCAGCAGCCTAGACGGGAGGCGGGGTTACAATGAGCAGTTCTTC. V usage is TRBV7-3 and J usage is TRBJ2-1; 7 nucleotides align to TRBD2. Germline CDR1 and CDR2: SGHTA and FQGTGA. The CDR3 sequence is 16 residues long. After removal of 5 bases from V and 4 bases from J, the junction contained 11 bases not matched to a gene.

The V and J genes are TRBV2 and TRBJ2-7, with TRBD2 identical over 7 bases. V was clipped by 0 bases and J by 2 bases; unmatched bases: 7. The CDR3 is made up of 16 amino acids. Germline V gene sequence: CDR1 SNHLY, CDR2 FYNNEI. The CDR3 bases are TGTGCCAGCAGTGAAGCAGCTCGCGGGAGCCCCTACGAGCAGTACTTC. It is translated as CASSEAARGSPYEQYF.

This clone was counted a few times. The J gene is TRBJ1-3, the V gene TRBV5-1; D may be TRBD1 (6 bases). Germline CDR1 and CDR2: SGHRS and YFSETQ. V was trimmed by 3 bases and J by 2 bases, leaving 9 bases between them. This CDR3 comprises 14 residues. Written as DNA, the CDR3 is TGCGCCAGCAGCTCACAGGGTACTGGAAACACCATATATTTT. This translates into CASSSQGTGNTIYF.

The chain employs TRBV28 and TRBJ1-6, with a tentative D call TRBD1 (6 bases). Germline loops: CDR1 MDHEN, CDR2 SYDVKM. There are 23 residues in the CDR3. The V and J ends lost 1 base and 0 bases respectively, with 28 bases between them. The CDR3 DNA is TGTGCCAGCAGTTTATATAGCTTTGTGGGGGGGCCCCCATTCGGCTCCTATAATTCACCCCTCCACTTT. Translated: CASSLYSFVGGPPFGSYNSPLHF.

The V call is TRBV28, the J call TRBJ1-6, with D tentatively TRBD1 (6 bases). The germline V gene encodes CDR1 MDHEN and CDR2 SYDVKM. The V gene lost 6 bases and the J gene lost 0 bases, with 15 bases spanning the gap. This CDR3 spans 17 amino acids. CDR3 bases: TGTGCCAGCAGCGGGGGCCCCGGGACCTCCTATAATTCACCCCTCCACTTT. Its translation: CASSGGPGTSYNSPLHF.

This chain connects TRBV5-6 to TRBJ2-5; D possibly corresponds to TRBD2 (7 bases). The CDR3 is 15 residues long. Trimming left V 0 bases short and J 5 bases short, with 14 bases between. CDR1 and CDR2 from the germline V gene are SGHDT and YYEEEE. This chain's CDR3 is CASSLDGGLRETQYF. CDR3 DNA sequence: TGTGCCAGCAGCTTGGACGGGGGGCTGAGGGAGACCCAGTACTTC.

This sequence joins TRBV27 and TRBJ2-4, with D uncertain. Germline V gene sequence: CDR1 MNHEY, CDR2 SMNVEV (reference sequence). Trimming took off 2 bases at V and 0 bases at J, with 17 bases between the two ends. The length of the CDR3 is 18 residues. The CDR3 here is CASSLRPVPRLAKNIQYF. The CDR3 DNA follows: TGTGCCAGCAGTTTAAGGCCTGTCCCACGTCTAGCCAAAAACATTCAGTACTTC.

The V call is TRBV6-4, the J call TRBJ1-5; possibly TRBD1 for D (5 bases). Looked up from germline, CDR1 is MRHNA and CDR2 is SNTAGT. The CDR3 has 14 residues. V was trimmed by 6 bases and J by 2 bases, leaving 11 bases between them. The CDR3 DNA reads as TGTGCCAGCAGCCAGGGTCCGGGCAATCAGCCCCAGCATTTT. This translates into CASSQGPGNQPQHF.

The chain uses TRBV18 and TRBJ2-7; TRBD2 matches 8 bases. This CDR3 is 14 amino acids long. V lost 4 bases to trimming and J lost 5 bases; unmatched junction nucleotides: 7. CDR1 is KGHSH and CDR2 is LQKENI in the germline V gene. CDR3 in amino acids: CASSLGLEANEQYF. CDR3 sequence (DNA): TGTGCCAGCTCACTGGGACTAGAGGCCAACGAGCAGTACTTC.